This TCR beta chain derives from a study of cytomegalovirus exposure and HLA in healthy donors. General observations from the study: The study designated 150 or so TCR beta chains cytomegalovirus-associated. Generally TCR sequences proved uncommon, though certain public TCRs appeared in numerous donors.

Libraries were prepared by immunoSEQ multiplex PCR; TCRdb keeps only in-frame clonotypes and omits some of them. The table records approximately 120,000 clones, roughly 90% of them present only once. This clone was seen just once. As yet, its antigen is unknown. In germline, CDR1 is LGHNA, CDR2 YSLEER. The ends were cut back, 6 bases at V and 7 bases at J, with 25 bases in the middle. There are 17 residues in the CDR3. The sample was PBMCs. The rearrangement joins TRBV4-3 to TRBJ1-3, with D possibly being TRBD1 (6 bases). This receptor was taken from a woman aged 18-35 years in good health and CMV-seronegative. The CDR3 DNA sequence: TGCGCCAGCAGTCCCTCGAAGGGTAACAGGGCCCAGAACACCATATATTTT. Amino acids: CASSPSKGNRAQNTIYF.